This is a list of T cell receptor beta chains from one sample in a study of shared clonotypes between healthy human individuals. The table came from immunoSEQ multiplex PCR; TCRdb's copy has only in-frame clones and leaves some out. The sample records around 1.5 million clones, 95% to 99% being singletons. The sequencing input was naive CD4+ T cells sorted from blood. The receptors here all came from a young man in good health. CDR3s include the opening cysteine and the closing phenylalanine or tryptophan. Each record gives: clone size, J gene, CDR3 length, V gene, D gene, CDR3 DNA, CDR3 protein. D genes are given only for firm matches. Rows give clone size only sometimes, using once, few, many, or a class for an expanded clone.

abundance: -
j_gene: TRBJ2-6
len: 14
v_gene: TRBV5-4
d_gene: -
CDR3nt: TGTGCCAGCAGCTTACGCTCTGGGGCCAACGTCCTGACTTTC
CDR3aa: CASSLRSGANVLTF

abundance: once
j_gene: TRBJ2-2
len: 15
v_gene: TRBV9
d_gene: -
CDR3nt: TGTGCCAGCAGCTACGGGCCAGAGAACACCGGGGAGCTGTTTTTT
CDR3aa: CASSYGPENTGELFF

abundance: -
j_gene: TRBJ1-3
len: 14
v_gene: TRBV4-3
d_gene: -
CDR3nt: TGCGCCAGCAGCCACGGGGACCGCGGAAACACCATATATTTT
CDR3aa: CASSHGDRGNTIYF

abundance: -
j_gene: TRBJ2-5
len: 14
v_gene: TRBV6-6
d_gene: -
CDR3nt: TGTGCCAGCAGTTACCCTCTAACGCAAGAGACCCAGTACTTC
CDR3aa: CASSYPLTQETQYF

abundance: -
j_gene: TRBJ1-1
len: 14
v_gene: TRBV19
d_gene: -
CDR3nt: TGTGCCAGTAGTATCCGAGGGACGGACACTGAAGCTTTCTTT
CDR3aa: CASSIRGTDTEAFF

abundance: -
j_gene: TRBJ2-2
len: 16
v_gene: TRBV6-6
d_gene: TRBD2
CDR3nt: TGTGCCAGCAGTTTTCTAGCGGGAGGATACACCGGGGAGCTGTTTTTT
CDR3aa: CASSFLAGGYTGELFF

abundance: -
j_gene: TRBJ2-1
len: 14
v_gene: TRBV2
d_gene: TRBD2
CDR3nt: TGTGCCAGCAGTGGACTAGCGGGAGACAATGAGCAGTTCTTC
CDR3aa: CASSGLAGDNEQFF

abundance: -
j_gene: TRBJ2-1
len: 13
v_gene: TRBV7-2
d_gene: -
CDR3nt: TGTGCCTCTAGCGCGAGCTCCTACAATGAGCAGTTCTTC
CDR3aa: CASSASSYNEQFF

abundance: -
j_gene: TRBJ1-1
len: 13
v_gene: TRBV7-9
d_gene: -
CDR3nt: TGTGCCAGCAGCCGGGACACGAACACTGAAGCTTTCTTT
CDR3aa: CASSRDTNTEAFF

abundance: -
j_gene: TRBJ2-7
len: 14
v_gene: TRBV5-1
d_gene: TRBD1
CDR3nt: TGCGCCAGCAGCCTCCGGACAGGGGGCTACGAGCAGTACTTC
CDR3aa: CASSLRTGGYEQYF

abundance: -
j_gene: TRBJ1-3
len: 15
v_gene: TRBV5-6
d_gene: -
CDR3nt: TGTGCCAGCAGCTTGATAGGGGAATCTGGAAACACCATATATTTT
CDR3aa: CASSLIGESGNTIYF

abundance: -
j_gene: TRBJ2-7
len: 17
v_gene: TRBV7-9
d_gene: -
CDR3nt: TGTGCCAGCAGCTTACTCCAAAAACGGGACGGGGCCTACGAGCAGTACTTC
CDR3aa: CASSLLQKRDGAYEQYF

abundance: -
j_gene: TRBJ2-1
len: 16
v_gene: TRBV18
d_gene: TRBD2
CDR3nt: TGTGCCAGCTCACCACTGGGACTAGCGGGAGGCAATGAGCAGTTCTTC
CDR3aa: CASSPLGLAGGNEQFF

abundance: -
j_gene: TRBJ2-3
len: 18
v_gene: TRBV5-1
d_gene: TRBD2
CDR3nt: TGCGCCAGCAGAAGGGGGAGCGGGAGGGCCAGGGAACTCGATACGCAGTATTTT
CDR3aa: CASRRGSGRARELDTQYF

abundance: -
j_gene: TRBJ1-2
len: 14
v_gene: TRBV6-5
d_gene: -
CDR3nt: TGTGCCAGCAGCCAACAGGGTGGGTTTGATGGCTACACCTTC
CDR3aa: CASSQQGGFDGYTF

abundance: -
j_gene: TRBJ2-3
len: 15
v_gene: TRBV6-6
d_gene: -
CDR3nt: TGTGCCAGCAGACCTCAGGGGCTCAGCACAGATACGCAGTATTTT
CDR3aa: CASRPQGLSTDTQYF

abundance: -
j_gene: TRBJ1-2
len: 12
v_gene: TRBV2
d_gene: -
CDR3nt: TGTGCCAGCAGTAACCAGGGTGATGGCTACACCTTC
CDR3aa: CASSNQGDGYTF

abundance: -
j_gene: TRBJ1-5
len: 15
v_gene: TRBV18
d_gene: -
CDR3nt: TGTGCCAGCTCACCAGAGGGAGGTAGCAATCAGCCCCAGCATTTT
CDR3aa: CASSPEGGSNQPQHF

abundance: -
j_gene: TRBJ2-2
len: 14
v_gene: TRBV2
d_gene: -
CDR3nt: TGTGCCAGCAGTGAACAGGGGTACACCGGGGAGCTGTTTTTT
CDR3aa: CASSEQGYTGELFF

abundance: -
j_gene: TRBJ2-7
len: 14
v_gene: TRBV7-7
d_gene: -
CDR3nt: TGTGCCAGCAGCTTAGCCCAGGGGACCTACGAGCAGTACTTC
CDR3aa: CASSLAQGTYEQYF

abundance: -
j_gene: TRBJ2-7
len: 14
v_gene: TRBV5-1
d_gene: -
CDR3nt: TGCGCCAGCAGCTGGAGGGACAGTCAGGGCGAGCAGTACTTC
CDR3aa: CASSWRDSQGEQYF

abundance: -
j_gene: TRBJ2-5
len: 12
v_gene: TRBV6-5
d_gene: -
CDR3nt: TGTGCCAGCAGTTACTCCCCGCGGGCCCAGTACTTC
CDR3aa: CASSYSPRAQYF

abundance: -
j_gene: TRBJ2-6
len: 15
v_gene: TRBV28
d_gene: -
CDR3nt: TGTGCCAGCAGTCTACAGGGCCCTGGGGCCAACGTCCTGACTTTC
CDR3aa: CASSLQGPGANVLTF

abundance: -
j_gene: TRBJ1-4
len: 14
v_gene: TRBV6-1
d_gene: -
CDR3nt: TGTGCCAGCAGGAAAGACAGTGTTTTGGAAAAACTGTTTTTT
CDR3aa: CASRKDSVLEKLFF

abundance: -
j_gene: TRBJ1-4
len: 15
v_gene: TRBV5-4
d_gene: -
CDR3nt: TGTGCCAGCAGCCTCGGACAGCAGGGAGGGGAAAAACTGTTTTTT
CDR3aa: CASSLGQQGGEKLFF

abundance: -
j_gene: TRBJ2-3
len: 16
v_gene: TRBV19
d_gene: -
CDR3nt: TGTGCCAGTAGTACCTCGCCCTCAGGGGTCCGGGATACGCAGTATTTT
CDR3aa: CASSTSPSGVRDTQYF

abundance: -
j_gene: TRBJ2-1
len: 11
v_gene: TRBV29-1
d_gene: -
CDR3nt: TGCAGCGTTGATCTTGTCAATGAGCAGTTCTTC
CDR3aa: CSVDLVNEQFF

abundance: -
j_gene: TRBJ2-1
len: 12
v_gene: TRBV5-1
d_gene: -
CDR3nt: TGCGCCAGCAGCTTGGAGCGGAATGAGCAGTTCTTC
CDR3aa: CASSLERNEQFF

abundance: -
j_gene: TRBJ2-2
len: 16
v_gene: TRBV7-2
d_gene: -
CDR3nt: TGTGCCAGCAGCTTAGGGGCCGGGTTAAGAACCGGGGAGCTGTTTTTT
CDR3aa: CASSLGAGLRTGELFF

abundance: -
j_gene: TRBJ2-3
len: 16
v_gene: TRBV11-2
d_gene: -
CDR3nt: TGTGCCAGCAGTCCAATGCAGGGATCTAGCACAGATACGCAGTATTTT
CDR3aa: CASSPMQGSSTDTQYF

abundance: -
j_gene: TRBJ2-5
len: 13
v_gene: TRBV5-1
d_gene: -
CDR3nt: TGCGCCAGCACGGGCCAAGGCCAAGAGACCCAGTACTTC
CDR3aa: CASTGQGQETQYF

abundance: once
j_gene: TRBJ2-1
len: 12
v_gene: TRBV27
d_gene: -
CDR3nt: TGTGCCAGCAGTCGACCTGTGGATGAGCAGTTCTTC
CDR3aa: CASSRPVDEQFF

abundance: -
j_gene: TRBJ1-3
len: 13
v_gene: TRBV11-3
d_gene: -
CDR3nt: TGTGCCAGCAGCTTAGACCCGCGAAACACCATATATTTT
CDR3aa: CASSLDPRNTIYF

abundance: -
j_gene: TRBJ2-2
len: 13
v_gene: TRBV27
d_gene: -
CDR3nt: TGTGCCAGCAAACCTGCGAACACCGGGGAGCTGTTTTTT
CDR3aa: CASKPANTGELFF

abundance: -
j_gene: TRBJ1-2
len: 15
v_gene: TRBV27
d_gene: -
CDR3nt: TGTGCCAGCAGTCCCCTCCAAATCAGGGGCTATGGCTACACCTTC
CDR3aa: CASSPLQIRGYGYTF

abundance: -
j_gene: TRBJ2-7
len: 16
v_gene: TRBV4-3
d_gene: TRBD2
CDR3nt: TGCGCCAGCAGCCAGGTCGTAGGACTAGCGGCCTACGAGCAGTACTTC
CDR3aa: CASSQVVGLAAYEQYF

abundance: -
j_gene: TRBJ2-5
len: 15
v_gene: TRBV25-1
d_gene: TRBD2
CDR3nt: TGTGCCAGCAGTGAAGCTAGCGGGGGGGGCGAGACCCAGTACTTC
CDR3aa: CASSEASGGGETQYF

abundance: -
j_gene: TRBJ2-1
len: 14
v_gene: TRBV11-3
d_gene: TRBD1
CDR3nt: TGTGCCAGCAGCTTAGGGGACAGGGTGGCTGAGCAGTTCTTC
CDR3aa: CASSLGDRVAEQFF

abundance: -
j_gene: TRBJ2-2
len: 15
v_gene: TRBV27
d_gene: TRBD1
CDR3nt: TGTGCCAGCAGTTTAGAGGCGACAGGGCACGGGGAGCTGTTTTTT
CDR3aa: CASSLEATGHGELFF

abundance: -
j_gene: TRBJ2-5
len: 14
v_gene: TRBV5-6
d_gene: -
CDR3nt: TGTGCCAGCAGCTTGGAGAGTGACGAAGAGACCCAGTACTTC
CDR3aa: CASSLESDEETQYF

abundance: -
j_gene: TRBJ2-7
len: 14
v_gene: TRBV7-9
d_gene: TRBD1
CDR3nt: TGTGCCAGCAGCTCGACAGGGTCCTCCTACGAGCAGTACTTC
CDR3aa: CASSSTGSSYEQYF

abundance: -
j_gene: TRBJ2-5
len: 12
v_gene: TRBV7-9
d_gene: -
CDR3nt: TGTGCCAGCAGCCCCGGTCCCGAGACCCAGTACTTC
CDR3aa: CASSPGPETQYF

abundance: -
j_gene: TRBJ2-3
len: 13
v_gene: TRBV28
d_gene: -
CDR3nt: TGTGCCGCCCAGGGGAGGAGCACAGATACGCAGTATTTT
CDR3aa: CAAQGRSTDTQYF

abundance: -
j_gene: TRBJ2-2
len: 15
v_gene: TRBV18
d_gene: -
CDR3nt: TGTGCCAGCTCACCATTTACAGGGAGCACCGGGGAGCTGTTTTTT
CDR3aa: CASSPFTGSTGELFF

abundance: -
j_gene: TRBJ2-1
len: 15
v_gene: TRBV6-4
d_gene: TRBD2
CDR3nt: TGTGCCAGCAGCGGGGGGTCTAGCGGGAGGACTGAGCAGTTCTTC
CDR3aa: CASSGGSSGRTEQFF

abundance: -
j_gene: TRBJ1-2
len: 14
v_gene: TRBV27
d_gene: TRBD1
CDR3nt: TGTGCCAGCAGTGCGACAGGGTTTAACTATGGCTACACCTTC
CDR3aa: CASSATGFNYGYTF

abundance: -
j_gene: TRBJ1-5
len: 16
v_gene: TRBV27
d_gene: -
CDR3nt: TGTGCCAGCGGTCGCAATACCGGGTCGGGCAATCAGCCCCAGCATTTT
CDR3aa: CASGRNTGSGNQPQHF

abundance: -
j_gene: TRBJ2-1
len: 15
v_gene: TRBV9
d_gene: TRBD2
CDR3nt: TGTGCCAGCAGCCCTAGGACTAGCGGAGGCAATGAGCAGTTCTTC
CDR3aa: CASSPRTSGGNEQFF

abundance: -
j_gene: TRBJ2-1
len: 11
v_gene: TRBV6-5
d_gene: -
CDR3nt: TGTGCCAGCAGTTTAGGGGTTAAGCAGTTCTTC
CDR3aa: CASSLGVKQFF

abundance: once
j_gene: TRBJ2-7
len: 12
v_gene: TRBV5-1
d_gene: -
CDR3nt: TGCGCCAGCAGTAGACCAGAAGGCGAGCAGTACTTC
CDR3aa: CASSRPEGEQYF

abundance: once
j_gene: TRBJ2-2
len: 15
v_gene: TRBV27
d_gene: -
CDR3nt: TGTGCCAGCAGTTCTGCCCCAACGAACACCGGGGAGCTGTTTTTT
CDR3aa: CASSSAPTNTGELFF

abundance: -
j_gene: TRBJ2-1
len: 15
v_gene: TRBV5-4
d_gene: -
CDR3nt: TGTGCCAGCAGTTCCACTACCAGTGGTCGAAATGAGCAGTTCTTC
CDR3aa: CASSSTTSGRNEQFF

abundance: -
j_gene: TRBJ2-3
len: 15
v_gene: TRBV6-1
d_gene: TRBD1
CDR3nt: TGTGCCAGCAGTACAGGGGACAGGGCGGCAGATACGCAGTATTTT
CDR3aa: CASSTGDRAADTQYF

abundance: -
j_gene: TRBJ1-1
len: 15
v_gene: TRBV18
d_gene: TRBD1
CDR3nt: TGTGCCAGCTCAGCATATACAGGGGTGAACACTGAAGCTTTCTTT
CDR3aa: CASSAYTGVNTEAFF

abundance: -
j_gene: TRBJ2-3
len: 12
v_gene: TRBV29-1
d_gene: -
CDR3nt: TGCAGTCTAGCGAGTCACACAGATACGCAGTATTTT
CDR3aa: CSLASHTDTQYF

abundance: -
j_gene: TRBJ2-1
len: 11
v_gene: TRBV7-2
d_gene: -
CDR3nt: TGTGCCAGCAGCAAAAGGTCGGAGCAGTTCTTC
CDR3aa: CASSKRSEQFF

abundance: -
j_gene: TRBJ2-3
len: 14
v_gene: TRBV5-1
d_gene: -
CDR3nt: TGCGCCAGCAGCTTGGTCATCTACGCAGATACGCAGTATTTT
CDR3aa: CASSLVIYADTQYF

abundance: -
j_gene: TRBJ2-7
len: 15
v_gene: TRBV18
d_gene: -
CDR3nt: TGTGCCAGCTCACCAGAACTAGCACTCGCCTACGAGCAGTACTTC
CDR3aa: CASSPELALAYEQYF

abundance: once
j_gene: TRBJ2-1
len: 15
v_gene: TRBV29-1
d_gene: -
CDR3nt: TGCAGCGTTGAAGGGGGCCCCAGCTCCTACAATGAGCAGTTCTTC
CDR3aa: CSVEGGPSSYNEQFF